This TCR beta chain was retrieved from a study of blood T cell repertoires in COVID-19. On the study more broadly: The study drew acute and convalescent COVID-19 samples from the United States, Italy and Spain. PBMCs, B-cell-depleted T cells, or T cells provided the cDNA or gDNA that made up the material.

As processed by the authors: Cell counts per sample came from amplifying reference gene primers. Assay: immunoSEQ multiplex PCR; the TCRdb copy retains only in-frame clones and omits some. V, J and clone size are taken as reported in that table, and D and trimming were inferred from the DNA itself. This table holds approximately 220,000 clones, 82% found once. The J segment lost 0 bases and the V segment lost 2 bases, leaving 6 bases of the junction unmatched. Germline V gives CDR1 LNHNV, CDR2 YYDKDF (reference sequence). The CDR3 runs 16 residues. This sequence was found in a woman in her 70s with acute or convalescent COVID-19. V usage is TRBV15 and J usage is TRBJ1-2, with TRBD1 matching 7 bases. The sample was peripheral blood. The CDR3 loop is CATSRLTGVANYGYTF. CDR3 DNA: TGTGCCACCAGCAGACTTACAGGGGTAGCTAACTATGGCTACACCTTC.